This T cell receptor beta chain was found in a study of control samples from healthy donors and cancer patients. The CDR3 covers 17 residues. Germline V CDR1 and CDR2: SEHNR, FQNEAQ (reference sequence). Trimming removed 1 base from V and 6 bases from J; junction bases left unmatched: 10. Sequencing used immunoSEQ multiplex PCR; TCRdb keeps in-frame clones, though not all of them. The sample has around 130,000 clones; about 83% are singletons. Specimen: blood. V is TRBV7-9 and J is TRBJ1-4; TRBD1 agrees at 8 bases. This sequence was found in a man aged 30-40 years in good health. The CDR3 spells CASSLGTQARGHEKLFF. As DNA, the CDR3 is TGTGCCAGCAGCTTAGGAACCCAAGCCAGGGGGCATGAAAAACTGTTTTTT.